The 16 T cell receptor beta chains presented below share a single source sample, sequenced in a study of T cell responses to AZD1222 COVID-19 vaccine. Assay used: immunoSEQ multiplex PCR; TCRdb lists only in-frame clones, some missing. The sample gives about 130,000 clones, 87% of which show up once; roughly 1.5% is in the top ten. The specimen comprised peripheral blood, sampled on day 0 of AZD1222 vaccination. The receptors shown here come from an adult in good health.

V gene TRBV29-1 combines with J gene TRBJ2-2, with 10 bases aligning to TRBD1. Germline CDR1 reads SQVTM; CDR2 reads ANQGSEA. The J segment lost 6 bases and the V segment lost 7 bases, leaving 5 bases of the junction unmatched. The CDR3 runs to 13 residues. CDR3 coding DNA: TGCAGCGCCTGGGACAGGGGTCCCGGGGAGCTGTTTTTT. Amino acid sequence: CSAWDRGPGELFF.

The V gene is TRBV6-4, the J gene TRBJ2-3; TRBD2 matches at 12 bases. Germline V CDR1 and CDR2: MRHNA, SNTAGT. The V and J ends lost 6 bases and 6 bases, in that order; junction bases with no gene match: 7. The CDR3 is 15 residues long. The CDR3 protein is CASRQTSGGSDTQYF. In DNA, the CDR3 is TGTGCCAGCAGACAAACTAGCGGGGGGTCCGATACGCAGTATTTT.

The rearrangement uses TRBV30 and TRBJ1-2, with 7 bases that match TRBD1. J was trimmed by 2 bases and V by 0 bases; bases with no gene match: 3. Germline V gene lookup returns CDR1 GTSNPN and CDR2 SVGIG (reference sequence). The CDR3 is made up of 14 amino acids. CDR3 DNA: TGTGCCTGGAGTGTAGGGGGCGGGAACTATGGCTACACCTTC. Translating gives CAWSVGGGNYGYTF.

The V and J genes are TRBV6-5 and TRBJ1-1, with D perhaps matching TRBD1 (5 bases). The CDR3 length is 13 residues. V lost 7 bases, J lost 7 bases, and 16 bases lay in between. From germline, CDR1 is MNHEY and CDR2 SVGAGI. The CDR3 DNA is TGTGCCAGCACAGACAGTTTGTCGTATGAAGCTTTCTTT. The encoded protein is CASTDSLSYEAFF.

This clone was picked up a small number of times. The chain links TRBV2 to TRBJ1-2, with D possibly matching TRBD1 (5 bases). V gave up 3 bases and J gave up 0 bases, with 11 bases separating them. The CDR3 runs 15 residues. Germline CDR1 SNHLY, CDR2 FYNNEI. CDR3 loop: CASSDRVTANYGYTF. DNA for the CDR3: TGTGCCAGCAGTGACAGGGTAACCGCTAACTATGGCTACACCTTC.

The chain carries TRBV4-3 and TRBJ1-6; D uncertain. There are 15 residues in the CDR3. Germline CDR1 and CDR2: LGHNA and YSLEER. The V gene lost 4 bases and the J gene lost 8 bases, with 15 bases spanning the gap. The CDR3 reads CASSLRALGDSPLHF. CDR3 DNA: TGCGCCAGCAGCCTTAGGGCTCTCGGGGATTCACCCCTCCACTTT.

The gene calls are TRBV7-6 and TRBJ1-3, with D unclear. Trimming took 7 bases from V and 0 from J, leaving 16 bases between them. CDR1 is SGHVS and CDR2 is FNYEAQ in the germline V gene. The CDR3 consists of 16 residues. The CDR3 loop reads CASTLSDESSGNTIYF. The CDR3 DNA is TGTGCCAGCACCCTCTCGGACGAGAGCTCTGGAAACACCATATATTTT.

The V call is TRBV7-6, the J call TRBJ2-2; a weak D match, TRBD1 (5 bases). Trimming left V 5 bases short and J 5 bases short, with 12 bases between. Germline loops: CDR1 SGHVS, CDR2 FNYEAQ. This CDR3 is built from 14 residues. CDR3 in DNA: TGTGCCAGCAGCGCGCCGGCAGGGACCGGGGAGCTGTTTTTT. It codes for CASSAPAGTGELFF.

V usage is TRBV3-1 (or the pseudogene TRBV3-2) and J usage is TRBJ1-5; D uncertain. This CDR3 region has 14 residues. Germline CDR1 LGHDT, CDR2 YNNKEL (reference sequence). V was clipped by 1 base and J by 4 bases, with 8 bases between them. The CDR3 nucleotides are TGTGCCAGCAGCCAAGGGTCATCTAATCAGCCCCAGCATTTT. Translated: CASSQGSSNQPQHF.

The chain links TRBV18 to TRBJ2-7; D is uncertain. Germline V gene sequence: CDR1 KGHSH, CDR2 LQKENI. The CDR3 loop spans 14 amino acids. The V gene lost 0 bases and the J gene lost 1 base, with 7 bases spanning the gap. CDR3 DNA: TGTGCCAGCTCACCACCGGCAGATTCCTACGAGCAGTACTTC. Protein: CASSPPADSYEQYF.

The V gene is TRBV6-5, the J gene TRBJ2-7; the D gene is possibly TRBD1 (5 bases). Germline CDR1 MNHEY, CDR2 SVGAGI. The length of the CDR3 is 15 residues. Trimming left V 6 bases short and J 4 bases short, with 19 bases between. The CDR3 loop reads CASSPTPGKQYEQYF. The CDR3 DNA sequence: TGTGCCAGCAGCCCCACCCCAGGGAAGCAATACGAGCAGTACTTC.

The chain links TRBV30 to TRBJ2-1; D unclear. The CDR3 length is 13 residues. The germline CDR1 and CDR2 sequences are GTSNPN and SVGIG (reference sequence). Trimming stripped 2 bases from V and 5 bases from J, with 10 bases between. The DNA for the CDR3 is TGTGCCTGGAGTCAGCAAAGCGACAATGAGCAGTTCTTC. The encoded protein is CAWSQQSDNEQFF.

The chain carries TRBV21-1 and TRBJ1-3. TRBV21-1 is listed as a pseudogene. The CDR3 is 11 amino acids. This CDR3 is CASYSGNTIYF. DNA of the CDR3: TGTGCCAGCTACTCTGGAAACACCATATATTTT.

This CDR3 is CASSPEVAGAVNTQYF. CDR3 in DNA: TGCGCCAGCAGCCCGGAAGTCGCAGGGGCTGTGAATACGCAGTATTTT. This chain joins TRBV5-1 and TRBJ2-3; D perhaps matches TRBD1 (6 bases). Trimming removed 4 bases at V and 7 bases at J, with 22 bases between. Germline assignment: CDR1 SGHRS and CDR2 YFSETQ. The CDR3 sequence is 16 residues long.

This chain connects TRBV30 to TRBJ2-1; 11 nucleotides line up with TRBD1. J lost 3 bases, V lost 3 bases, and 1 base had no gene match. CDR1 GTSNPN and CDR2 SVGIG come from the germline V gene (reference sequence). The CDR3 runs to 14 residues. The CDR3 protein is CAWRGQGVYNEQFF. The DNA for the CDR3 is TGTGCCTGGAGGGGACAGGGGGTCTACAATGAGCAGTTCTTC.

In this sample, this clone turned up a few times. The chain is built from TRBV27 and TRBJ1-1; 7 nucleotides match TRBD1. The CDR3 covers 13 residues. CDR1 is MNHEY, CDR2 SMNVEV, per germline (reference sequence). Unmatched junction bases numbered 3, after V lost 4 bases and J lost 4 bases. The CDR3: CASSYNRGTEAFF. Here the CDR3 DNA reads TGTGCCAGCAGTTACAACAGGGGCACTGAAGCTTTCTTT.